This passage covers 21 T cell receptor beta chains from one sample sequenced in a study of T cell responses to AZD1222 COVID-19 vaccine. Produced via immunoSEQ multiplex PCR; TCRdb's table is partial and in-frame only. The sample lists about 130,000 clones; around 93% were seen once. The sequences come from peripheral blood, collected on day 0 of AZD1222 vaccination. These receptors were collected from an adult in good health.

V is TRBV6-5 and J is TRBJ2-3; TRBD1 agrees at 9 bases. Germline assignment: CDR1 MNHEY and CDR2 SVGAGI. The CDR3 totals 15 residues. The trim removed 6 bases at V and 2 bases at J, leaving 6 bases unmatched. The CDR3 spells CASRGQGGVTDTQYF. CDR3 DNA sequence: TGTGCCAGCAGGGGACAGGGTGGAGTCACAGATACGCAGTATTTT.

This chain joins TRBV28 and TRBJ1-6; TRBD1 is a possible D gene (5 bases). CDR1 is MDHEN, CDR2 SYDVKM, per germline. This CDR3 has 14 residues. V was shortened by 8 bases and J by 7 bases, with 15 bases between the two germline ends. CDR3 in amino acids: CASRPGTVNSPLHF. CDR3 DNA sequence: TGTGCCAGCCGCCCCGGGACGGTAAATTCACCCCTCCACTTT.

The chain joins TRBV19 to TRBJ1-5; 12 nucleotides agree with TRBD1. Germline CDR1 reads LNHDA; CDR2 reads SQIVND (reference sequence). The CDR3 consists of 13 residues. The V gene end was trimmed by 11 bases and the J gene end by 10 bases; junction bases not matched to a gene: 9. CDR3 nucleotide sequence: TGTGCCTCGGGACAGGGGGCGGCCCGACCCCAGCATTTT. Its translation: CASGQGAARPQHF. Complete variable domain (other parts from reference TRBV19 and TRBJ1-5): DGGITQSPKYLFRKEGQNVTLSCEQNLNHDAMYWYRQDPGQGLRLIYYSQIVNDFQKGDIAEGYSVSREKKESFPLTVTSAQKNPTAFYLCASGQGAARPQHFGDGTRLSIL.

The chain links TRBV2 to TRBJ2-4, with no clear D. Germline loops: CDR1 SNHLY, CDR2 FYNNEI. This CDR3 region has 12 residues. The V gene lost 0 bases and the J gene lost 3 bases, with 0 bases spanning the gap. The CDR3 sequence: CASSEAKNIQYF. CDR3 in DNA: TGTGCCAGCAGTGAAGCCAAAAACATTCAGTACTTC. Full variable domain (rest looked up from reference TRBV2 and TRBJ2-4): EPEVTQTPSHQVTQMGQEVILRCVPISNHLYFYWYRQILGQKVEFLVSFYNNEISEKSEIFDDQFSVERPDGSNFTLKIRSTKLEDSAMYFCASSEAKNIQYFGAGTRLSVL.

The chain recombines TRBV5-1 with TRBJ1-1; TRBD1 agrees at 8 bases. The CDR3 has 17 residues. Germline CDR1 SGHRS, CDR2 YFSETQ. Trimming cost V 4 bases and J 4 bases; bases outside gene matches: 15. CDR3 loop: CASSRTTPRGPGTEAFF. The CDR3 DNA follows: TGCGCCAGCAGCCGGACTACTCCCAGGGGGCCAGGCACTGAAGCTTTCTTT.

The chain couples TRBV7-9 to TRBJ1-6; D is ambiguous. The CDR3 has 13 residues. The germline gives CDR1 SEHNR, CDR2 FQNEAQ (reference sequence). V lost 4 bases, J lost 10 bases, and 11 bases lay in between. The CDR3 reads CASSSNLESPLHF. DNA of the CDR3: TGTGCCAGCAGCTCTAATTTGGAGTCACCCCTCCACTTT.

CDR3: CASSLGQNTGELFF. CDR3 coding DNA: TGTGCCAGCAGCTTGGGGCAGAACACCGGGGAGCTGTTTTTT. V is TRBV11-3 and J is TRBJ2-2; a possible D gene is TRBD1 (5 bases). CDR1 is SGHNT, CDR2 YENEEA, per germline. This CDR3 is 14 amino acids long. The V gene lost 3 bases and the J gene lost 1 base, with 6 bases spanning the gap.

This chain joins TRBV4-1 and TRBJ1-2, with a weak D call TRBD1 (5 bases). Trimming shortened V by 3 bases and J by 5 bases, and 25 bases separated the two germline ends. Germline V gene data show CDR1 as MGHRA and CDR2 as YSYEKL. The CDR3 sequence is 18 residues long. CDR3 nucleotide sequence: TGCGCCAGCAGCCACCTTCACCTTCAGGGTGGGGAAGGATATGGCTACACCTTC. The encoded protein is CASSHLHLQGGEGYGYTF.

V gene TRBV28 combines with J gene TRBJ1-5; no reliable D call. CDR3 length: 14 residues. The V end lost 8 bases, the J end lost 0 bases, and 11 bases lay between the germline ends. The germline gives CDR1 MDHEN, CDR2 SYDVKM. The CDR3 reads CASVGKFSNQPQHF. The CDR3 DNA is TGTGCCAGCGTCGGGAAATTTAGCAATCAGCCCCAGCATTTT.

This clone was counted a few times. The chain joins TRBV24-1 to TRBJ2-7; D possibly uses TRBD1 or TRBD2 (5 bases each). V was clipped by 7 bases and J by 9 bases, with 12 bases between them. This CDR3 has 11 residues. The V gene's germline CDR1 is KGHDR and CDR2 SFDVKD. CDR3 loop: CATSSLGAQYF. The CDR3 DNA reads TGTGCCACCAGCTCCCTCGGGGCGCAGTACTTC.

The CDR3 is CASSSPGTYFTGELFF. The CDR3 DNA follows: TGTGCCAGCAGCTCCCCCGGGACATATTTCACCGGGGAGCTGTTTTTT. The chain links TRBV11-3 to TRBJ2-2; D may be TRBD1 (6 bases). From germline, CDR1 is SGHNT and CDR2 YENEEA. The V gene lost 4 bases and the J gene lost 4 bases, with 16 bases spanning the gap. The CDR3 extends over 16 amino acids. Drawing the rest from reference TRBV11-3 and TRBJ2-2, the complete variable domain is EAGVVQSPRYKIIEKKQPVAFWCNPISGHNTLYWYLQNLGQGPELLIRYENEEAVDDSQLPKDRFSAERLKGVDSTLKIQPAELGDSAVYLCASSSPGTYFTGELFFGEGSRLTVL.

The genes are TRBV7-9 and TRBJ1-6; D unclear. With 3 bases removed from V and 6 bases from J, the gap between germline ends came to 9 bases. Germline V lookup: CDR1 SEHNR, CDR2 FQNEAQ (reference sequence). CDR3 size: 14 residues. The CDR3 DNA sequence: TGTGCCAGCAGCTTGGTTCGTTCTAATTCACCCCTCCACTTT. The encoded protein is CASSLVRSNSPLHF.

The CDR3 sequence is CASSSWTDFNGYTF. CDR3 in DNA: TGTGCCAGCAGTTCCTGGACAGATTTCAACGGCTACACCTTC. V usage is TRBV28 and J usage is TRBJ1-2, with D maybe TRBD1 (6 bases). V was trimmed by 4 bases and J by 8 bases, leaving 17 bases between them. Per the germline V gene, CDR1 is MDHEN and CDR2 is SYDVKM. The CDR3 runs 14 residues.

V usage is TRBV30 and J usage is TRBJ1-2; D is ambiguous. The CDR3 is made up of 11 amino acids. Germline V gene lookup returns CDR1 GTSNPN and CDR2 SVGIG (reference sequence). V lost 2 bases and J 4 bases, leaving 5 bases between the germline ends. CDR3 DNA sequence: TGTGCCTGGAGTATGATCTATGGCTACACCTTC. Protein product: CAWSMIYGYTF.

The chain employs TRBV12-3 or TRBV12-4 and TRBJ2-3, with TRBD2 matching over 7 bases. Trimming at V came to 10 bases and at J to 1 base, leaving 2 bases not matched to a gene. The CDR3 has 12 amino acids. The CDR3 sequence: CATSGGTDTQYF. As DNA, the CDR3 is TGTGCCACCAGCGGGGGCACAGATACGCAGTATTTT.

This clone has more than one count but fewer than ten. In the same sample, other DNA sequences code for this CDR3. The rearrangement uses TRBV30 and TRBJ1-2; no clear D gene. Trimming removed 0 bases from V and 2 bases from J, with 7 bases in between. Germline V gives CDR1 GTSNPN, CDR2 SVGIG (reference sequence). The CDR3 sequence is 13 residues long. The CDR3 is CAWSVLGNYGYTF. The CDR3 DNA sequence: TGTGCCTGGAGTGTACTAGGCAACTATGGCTACACCTTC.

The gene calls are TRBV29-1 and TRBJ1-2; D is unresolved. V lost 2 bases to trimming and J lost 6 bases, with 10 bases between them. Germline CDR1 SQVTM, CDR2 ANQGSEA. CDR3 length: 12 amino acids. The CDR3 DNA reads TGCAGCGTTGAAAAGAGGAAGGATGGCTACACCTTC. Residues: CSVEKRKDGYTF. Combining the CDR3 with reference TRBV29-1 and TRBJ1-2 gives the whole variable domain SAVISQKPSRDICQRGTSLTIQCQVDSQVTMMFWYRQQPGQSLTLIATANQGSEATYESGFVIDKFPISRPNLTFSTLTVSNMSPEDSSIYLCSVEKRKDGYTFGSGTRLTVV.

This clone was seen only once. The chain uses TRBV18 and TRBJ1-1, with TRBD1 identical over 7 bases. This CDR3 is 13 amino acids long. CDR1 KGHSH and CDR2 LQKENI come from the germline V gene. V shed 3 bases, J shed 11 bases, and the junction held 9 bases outside the gene matches. CDR3 coding DNA: TGTGCCAGCTCACCGCCCTCAGGGGGGGACGCTTTCTTT. Translation: CASSPPSGGDAFF.

This clone showed up just once. The chain joins TRBV6-2 or TRBV6-3 to TRBJ1-2, with 7 bases aligning to TRBD1. The CDR3 is made up of 16 amino acids. V trimming: 2 bases; J trimming: 8 bases; junction bases outside the gene matches: 14. In germline, CDR1 is MNHEY, CDR2 SVGEGT. The CDR3 DNA is TGTGCCAGCAGTTACGGATCCGGGACAGAATTGCAAGGCTACACCTTC. Its translation is CASSYGSGTELQGYTF.

This sequence joins TRBV6-1 and TRBJ2-3, with 9 bases that match TRBD2. Looked up from germline, CDR1 is MNHNS and CDR2 is SASEGT. Trimming at V came to 3 bases and at J to 2 bases, leaving 0 bases not matched to a gene. CDR3 length equals 14 residues. This chain's CDR3 is CASSEGLATDTQYF. CDR3 DNA sequence: TGTGCCAGCAGTGAGGGACTAGCCACAGATACGCAGTATTTT.

V and J are TRBV7-9 and TRBJ2-3; a weak D match, TRBD2 (5 bases). V dropped 1 base and J dropped 2 bases, with 10 bases sitting between them. The V gene's germline CDR1 is SEHNR and CDR2 FQNEAQ (reference sequence). This CDR3 region has 15 residues. CDR3 bases: TGTGCCAGCAGCTTAGTGGACTCCTCCACAGATACGCAGTATTTT. As protein: CASSLVDSSTDTQYF. The variable domain in full, with the rest retrieved from reference TRBV7-9 and TRBJ2-3, is DTGVSQNPRHKITKRGQNVTFRCDPISEHNRLYWYRQTLGQGPEFLTYFQNEAQLEKSRLLSDRFSAERPKGSFSTLEIQRTEQGDSAMYLCASSLVDSSTDTQYFGPGTRLTVL.